This T cell receptor beta chain originates from a study of shared clonotypes between healthy human individuals. Clones were sequenced by immunoSEQ multiplex PCR, and TCRdb holds only the in-frame ones, with some missing. The sample has some 700,000 clones, 80% to 95% seen once; the top ten hold 30% to 40%. CDR1 is ENHRY and CDR2 is SYGVKD in the germline V gene. The V and J ends lost 5 bases and 10 bases respectively, with 11 bases between them. This CDR3 has 11 residues. Sequencing was done on a sample of memory CD8+ T cells from PBMCs. Subset indicated: CD45RO+ cells pooled with CCR7-negative TemRA cells. The TCR originated in a man younger than 35 in good health. Some clones in this sample may be carry-over from other donors' samples. The chain carries TRBV10-3 and TRBJ1-2; D is uncertain. CDR3 loop: CAISTLGHYTF. The CDR3 nucleotides read TGTGCCATCAGTACTCTCGGGCACTACACCTTC.